Listed below are T cell receptor beta chains from one sample, sequenced in a study of cytomegalovirus exposure and HLA in healthy donors. The table came from immunoSEQ multiplex PCR; TCRdb's copy has only in-frame clones and leaves some out. The sample lists approximately 75,000 clones; around 64% were seen once. Sequencing was performed on PBMCs. These receptors all stem from a man aged 40-49 years in good health and CMV-seropositive. Each CDR3 is given with its conserved first and last residue. A D gene is named only where the DNA matches it firmly. Some rows have no size entry. The others give once, few or many, or a class for an expanded clone.

TRBV2	TRBD1	-	TRBJ2-1	CARWDRNNEQFF	TGTGCCAGATGGGACAGAAACAATGAGCAGTTCTTC
TRBV19	-	-	TRBJ1-4	CASSGGPRGGANEKLFF	TGTGCCAGTAGTGGGGGCCCTAGAGGGGGGGCTAATGAAAAACTGTTTTTT
TRBV6-6	TRBD1	once	TRBJ1-5	CASSSYDRGDQPQHF	TGTGCCAGCAGCTCTTACGACAGGGGCGATCAGCCCCAGCATTTT
TRBV19	TRBD1	few	TRBJ2-7	CASSWIDRVHEQYF	TGTGCCAGTAGCTGGATTGACAGGGTGCACGAGCAGTACTTC
TRBV6-6	TRBD1	-	TRBJ1-5	CASSLTGVHQPQHF	TGTGCCAGCAGTCTGACAGGGGTCCATCAGCCCCAGCATTTT
TRBV5-1	TRBD2	-	TRBJ2-7	CASSLAASGGYEQYF	TGCGCCAGCAGCTTGGCCGCTAGCGGGGGATACGAGCAGTACTTC
TRBV7-2	TRBD1	-	TRBJ1-4	CASSLGGTVNEKLFF	TGTGCCAGCAGCTTAGGAGGGACAGTTAATGAAAAACTGTTTTTT
TRBV19	TRBD1	-	TRBJ1-1	CASSIGDRGRGDTEAFF	TGTGCCAGTAGTATTGGGGACAGGGGGCGAGGGGACACTGAAGCTTTCTTT
TRBV2	-	-	TRBJ2-5	CASSLRQTEETQYF	TGTGCCAGCAGTTTGAGACAGACTGAAGAGACCCAGTACTTC
TRBV30	-	-	TRBJ2-1	CAWSLAGESEQFF	TGTGCCTGGAGTCTCGCAGGGGAAAGTGAGCAGTTCTTC
TRBV9	-	-	TRBJ1-2	CASSVSYGANYGYTF	TGTGCCAGCAGCGTTTCGTACGGGGCTAACTATGGCTACACCTTC
TRBV7-2	-	-	TRBJ2-5	CASSLVIQTQYF	TGTGCCAGCAGCTTAGTCATCCAGACCCAGTACTTC
TRBV30	-	-	TRBJ1-5	CAWGLNQPQHF	TGTGCCTGGGGCCTCAATCAGCCCCAGCATTTT
TRBV7-3	-	few	TRBJ1-6	CASSAVGGQNSPLHF	TGTGCCAGCAGCGCCGTGGGGGGTCAAAATTCACCCCTCCACTTT
TRBV5-1	TRBD1	-	TRBJ2-6	CASSMEPTGFGANVLTF	TGCGCCAGCAGCATGGAACCGACAGGGTTCGGGGCCAACGTCCTGACTTTC
TRBV7-2	-	-	TRBJ1-2	CASSLNGPTGGYTF	TGTGCCAGCAGCTTAAACGGTCCCACAGGTGGCTACACCTTC
TRBV6-1	TRBD2	-	TRBJ2-3	CASSDLAGGSTDTQYF	TGTGCCAGCAGTGACTTGGCGGGGGGTAGCACAGATACGCAGTATTTT